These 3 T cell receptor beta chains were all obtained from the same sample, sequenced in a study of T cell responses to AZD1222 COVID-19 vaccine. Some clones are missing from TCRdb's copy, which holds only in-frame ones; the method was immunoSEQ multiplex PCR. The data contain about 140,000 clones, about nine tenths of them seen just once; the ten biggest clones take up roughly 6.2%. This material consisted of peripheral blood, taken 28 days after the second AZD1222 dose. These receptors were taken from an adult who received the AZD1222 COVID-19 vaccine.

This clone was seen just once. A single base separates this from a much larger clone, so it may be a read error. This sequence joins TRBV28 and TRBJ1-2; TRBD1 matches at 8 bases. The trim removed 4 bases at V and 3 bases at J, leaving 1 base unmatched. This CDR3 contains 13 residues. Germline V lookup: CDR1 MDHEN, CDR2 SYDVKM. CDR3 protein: CASSSDRDYGYTF. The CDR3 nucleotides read TGTGCCAGCAGTTCGGACAGGGACTATGGCTACACCTTC.

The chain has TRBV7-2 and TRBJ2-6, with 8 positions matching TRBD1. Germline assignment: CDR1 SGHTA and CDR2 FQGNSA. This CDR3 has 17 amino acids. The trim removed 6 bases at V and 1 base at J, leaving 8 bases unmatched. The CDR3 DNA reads TGTGCCAGCAGTGATCCGGGACAGGCTTCTGGGGCCAACGTCCTGACTTTC. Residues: CASSDPGQASGANVLTF.

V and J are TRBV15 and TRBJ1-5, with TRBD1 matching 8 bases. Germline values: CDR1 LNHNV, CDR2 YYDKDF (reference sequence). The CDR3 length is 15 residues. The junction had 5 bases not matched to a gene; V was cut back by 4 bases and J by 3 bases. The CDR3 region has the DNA TGTGCCACCAGCACGGACAGGGTGGACAATCAGCCCCAGCATTTT. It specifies CATSTDRVDNQPQHF.